This TCR beta chain was recovered during a study of T cell repertoires in cytomegalovirus infection. Via MiXCR, TCRdb re-called the reads, giving one row per CDR3 protein. The sample records 250,000 to 400,000 distinct CDR3 sequences, approximately 25% being singletons. There are many counts of this clonotype. Its target is not known. V dropped 5 bases and J dropped 0 bases, with 8 bases sitting between them. This CDR3 has 14 residues. Germline V gives CDR1 SGHTA, CDR2 FQGNSA. The starting material was cultured PBMCs, obtained from culture after CMV antigen stimulation. The chain has TRBV7-2 and TRBJ2-1; no definite D call. This TCR came from a human donor in good health (CMV status not recorded). Some clones in this sample may be carry-over from other donors' samples. CDR3 in amino acids: CASSLEDSYNEQFF. The CDR3 region has the DNA TGTGCCAGCAGCCTCGAGGACTCCTACAATGAGCAGTTCTTC.